The 24 T cell receptor beta chains in this list originate from one sample, sequenced in a study of shared clonotypes between healthy human individuals. TCRdb keeps only in-frame clones here, not all; method: immunoSEQ multiplex PCR. The sample includes 2.3 million or so clones, approximately 95% of them seen just once. The sequenced sample was naive CD4+ T cells from PBMCs. The subset is: CD45RA+ positively selected. The receptors shown here come from a man between 18 and 29 years old in good health. Some clones in this sample may be carry-over from other donors' samples.

A single count supports this clone. The chain's CDR3 is CASSFYLAHRKVEAFF. The CDR3 nucleotides read TGTGCCAGCAGCTTTTACCTGGCTCATAGAAAGGTTGAAGCTTTCTTT. The chain recombines TRBV12-1 with TRBJ1-1. TRBV12-1 is assigned pseudogene status. CDR3 size: 16 residues.

The chain combines TRBV7-8 with TRBJ2-5, with D perhaps TRBD2 (5 bases). Germline lookup yields CDR1 SGHVS and CDR2 FQNEAQ. Trimming cost V 1 base and J 4 bases, with 19 bases left between them. The CDR3 contains 17 residues. The DNA of the CDR3 is TGTGCCAGCAGCTTAGGAGGGCGCAGCACCCTAGGAGAGACCCAGTACTTC. Amino acid sequence: CASSLGGRSTLGETQYF.

CDR3 residues: CASSSHYKDTEAFF. The CDR3 region has the DNA TGTGCCAGCAGCTCACATTACAAGGACACTGAAGCTTTCTTT. V usage is TRBV21-1 and J usage is TRBJ1-1. TRBV21-1 constitutes a pseudogene. This CDR3 is 14 amino acids long.

The rearrangement links TRBV28 to TRBJ2-2; D gene uncertain. The CDR3 is made up of 15 amino acids. Trimming took off 7 bases at V and 4 bases at J, with 16 bases between the two ends. Per germline, CDR1 MDHEN and CDR2 SYDVKM. The CDR3 here is CASNGLAKGTGELFF. CDR3 DNA sequence: TGTGCCAGCAATGGGTTAGCTAAGGGCACCGGGGAGCTGTTTTTT.

The genes are TRBV4-3 and TRBJ2-2; 7 bases agree with TRBD1. Germline CDR1 is LGHNA and CDR2 is YSLEER. The CDR3 runs to 12 residues. This CDR3 reads CLGTVNTGELFF. As DNA, the CDR3 is TGCCTGGGGACAGTGAACACCGGGGAGCTGTTTTTT.

The V and J genes are TRBV2 and TRBJ2-2, with a weak D call TRBD2 (6 bases). The CDR3 is made up of 13 amino acids. Trimming pared 6 bases from V and 8 bases from J, leaving 13 bases between. Germline V gene sequence: CDR1 SNHLY, CDR2 FYNNEI. The CDR3, as DNA: TGTGCCAGCAGGAGGGAGGCGCCAGGGGAGCTGTTTTTT. Translated, it gives CASRREAPGELFF.

V is TRBV4-3 and J is TRBJ1-3, with D uncertain. Germline values: CDR1 LGHNA, CDR2 YSLEER. The length of the CDR3 is 14 residues. The V end was cut by 7 bases, the J end by 2 bases, with 12 bases between. DNA for the CDR3: TGCGCCAGCACTCGAGCCTTGGCTGGAAACACCATATATTTT. Translation: CASTRALAGNTIYF.

J is TRBJ1-4 and V is TRBV5-1, with D perhaps matching TRBD1 (5 bases). Per germline, CDR1 SGHRS and CDR2 YFSETQ. V dropped 0 bases and J dropped 8 bases, with 14 bases sitting between them. CDR3 length equals 15 residues. This CDR3 reads CASSLGASKGEKLFF. In DNA, the CDR3 is TGCGCCAGCAGCTTGGGGGCCTCCAAGGGGGAAAAACTGTTTTTT.

The chain combines TRBV28 with TRBJ1-4; D call uncertain. The CDR3 runs 15 residues. Trimming removed 3 bases from V and 5 bases from J, with 13 bases in between. The germline gives CDR1 MDHEN, CDR2 SYDVKM. CDR3 sequence: CASSFGGLVNEKLFF. The CDR3, as DNA: TGTGCCAGCAGTTTTGGAGGGCTCGTCAATGAAAAACTGTTTTTT.

This chain connects TRBV28 to TRBJ1-5; possible D gene TRBD1, 6 bases. This CDR3 has 15 residues. The germline V and J ends were trimmed by 3 bases and 3 bases, with 12 bases remaining between them. CDR1 and CDR2 from the germline V gene are MDHEN and SYDVKM. The CDR3 reads CASSFNREPNQPQHF. In nucleotides, the CDR3 is TGTGCCAGCAGTTTCAACAGGGAACCCAATCAGCCCCAGCATTTT.

This chain joins TRBV7-2 and TRBJ2-3; TRBD2 is a possible D gene (5 bases). CDR1 SGHTA and CDR2 FQGNSA come from the germline V gene. There are 13 residues in the CDR3. With 1 base removed from V and 6 bases from J, the gap between germline ends came to 8 bases. The CDR3 loop reads CASSLGETDTQYF. DNA for the CDR3: TGTGCCAGCAGCTTAGGGGAGACGGATACGCAGTATTTT. The full variable domain, its missing parts supplied by reference TRBV7-2 and TRBJ2-3, is GAGVSQSPSNKVTEKGKDVELRCDPISGHTALYWYRQSLGQGLEFLIYFQGNSAPDKSGLPSDRFSAERTGGSVSTLTIQRTQQEDSAVYLCASSLGETDTQYFGPGTRLTVL.

The V and J genes are TRBV5-1 and TRBJ2-5; 14 bases are a match to TRBD2. The CDR3 is made up of 15 amino acids. The germline CDR1 and CDR2 sequences are SGHRS and YFSETQ. The V and J ends lost 6 bases and 5 bases, in that order; junction bases with no gene match: 6. The CDR3, as DNA: TGCGCCAGCACAGGGACTAGCGGGAGTCTGGAGACCCAGTACTTC. This gives the protein CASTGTSGSLETQYF.

V usage is TRBV9 and J usage is TRBJ1-1; maybe TRBD1 (5 bases). V lost 2 bases, J lost 7 bases, and 15 bases lay in between. Germline V gene sequence: CDR1 SGDLS, CDR2 YYNGEE. There are 14 residues in the CDR3. For the CDR3, the DNA is TGTGCCAGCAGCGTCGGGGGGATTGACGTTGAAGCTTTCTTT. Protein: CASSVGGIDVEAFF.

The chain has TRBV27 and TRBJ2-2; D may be TRBD1 (5 bases). The CDR3 is made up of 15 amino acids. The V end was cut by 4 bases, the J end by 9 bases, with 18 bases between. CDR1 and CDR2 (germline): MNHEY, SMNVEV (reference sequence). CDR3 in amino acids: CASSYIRFGARELFF. Written as DNA, the CDR3 is TGTGCCAGCAGTTATATCAGGTTTGGGGCCCGGGAGCTGTTTTTT.

This clone has just one count. In DNA form, the CDR3 reads TGCGCCAGCAGACAAAGCGGAGAGGTGGGGGATGAGCAGTTCTTC. Its protein is CASRQSGEVGDEQFF. V and J are TRBV5-1 and TRBJ2-1, with D perhaps TRBD1 or TRBD2 (5 bases each). V was trimmed by 5 bases and J by 8 bases, leaving 20 bases between them. Per the germline V gene, CDR1 is SGHRS and CDR2 is YFSETQ. The CDR3 has 15 residues.

The CDR3 here is CAISEFTSGTRDLFF. The CDR3 coding sequence is TGTGCCATCAGTGAGTTCACTAGCGGGACCCGTGATCTGTTCTTC. This chain links TRBV10-3 with TRBJ2-1; 10 bases align to TRBD2. After removal of 1 base from V and 15 bases from J, the junction contained 12 bases not matched to a gene. Germline V gene data show CDR1 as ENHRY and CDR2 as SYGVKD. The CDR3 is 15 amino acids.

The chain combines TRBV5-8 with TRBJ2-5; perhaps D is TRBD1 or TRBD2 (5 bases each). Germline-derived CDR1 and CDR2 are SGHTS and YDEGEE. The CDR3 loop spans 15 amino acids. The germline V and J ends were trimmed by 5 bases and 7 bases, with 21 bases remaining between them. CDR3 sequence: CASSSGIARAVTQYF. The CDR3 DNA follows: TGTGCCAGCAGTTCCGGGATTGCCAGGGCGGTGACCCAGTACTTC. Looking up the rest from reference TRBV5-8 and TRBJ2-5 gives the full variable domain: EAGVTQSPTHLIKTRGQQATLRCSPISGHTSVYWYQQALGLGLQFLLWYDEGEERNRGNFPPRFSGRQFPNYSSELNVNALELEDSALYLCASSSGIARAVTQYFGPGTRLLVL.

The chain is built from TRBV7-9 and TRBJ1-1; D is unresolved. The V and J ends lost 0 bases and 1 base respectively, with 6 bases between them. The CDR3 is made up of 14 amino acids. Per the germline V gene, CDR1 is SEHNR and CDR2 is FQNEAQ (reference sequence). The CDR3 loop reads CASSLAGRNTEAFF. In DNA, the CDR3 is TGTGCCAGCAGCTTAGCAGGTAGGAACACTGAAGCTTTCTTT.

The rearrangement joins TRBV27 to TRBJ1-2; D ambiguous. The CDR3 has 14 amino acids. In germline, CDR1 is MNHEY, CDR2 SMNVEV (reference sequence). V was shortened by 3 bases and J by 4 bases, with 12 bases between the two germline ends. The CDR3 nucleotides read TGTGCCAGCAGTTTTGTGGCGGGTGTCTATGGCTACACCTTC. Translated: CASSFVAGVYGYTF.

Comments on this clone: The sample contains more than one DNA sequence encoding this CDR3. This sequence joins TRBV28 and TRBJ1-1; TRBD1 agrees at 7 bases. Trimming removed 5 bases from V and 4 bases from J; junction bases left unmatched: 10. This CDR3 comprises 15 residues. The germline gives CDR1 MDHEN, CDR2 SYDVKM. CDR3 residues: CASSLPTGTGTEAFF. The CDR3 DNA reads as TGTGCCAGCAGTCTACCGACAGGGACCGGCACTGAAGCTTTCTTT.

The chain couples TRBV5-4 to TRBJ2-3, with 14 bases matching TRBD2. Germline CDR1 SGHNT, CDR2 YYREEE (reference sequence). This CDR3 spans 16 amino acids. The V gene end was trimmed by 4 bases and the J gene end by 4 bases; junction bases not matched to a gene: 5. CDR3 region: CASSPTSGRVADTQYF. CDR3 coding DNA: TGTGCCAGCAGCCCGACTAGCGGGAGGGTCGCAGATACGCAGTATTTT. Supplemented by reference TRBV5-4 and TRBJ2-3, the full variable domain reads ETGVTQSPTHLIKTRGQQVTLRCSSQSGHNTVSWYQQALGQGPQFIFQYYREEENGRGNFPPRFSGLQFPNYSSELNVNALELDDSALYLCASSPTSGRVADTQYFGPGTRLTVL.

The chain uses TRBV15 and TRBJ2-2; 7 bases map to TRBD2. After removal of 2 bases from V and 7 bases from J, the junction contained 16 bases not matched to a gene. The CDR3 covers 18 residues. Germline CDR1 and CDR2: LNHNV and YYDKDF (reference sequence). The CDR3 DNA follows: TGTGCCACCAGCAGACCCCCCGGGCTAGCGGACGGGAACGGGGAGCTGTTTTTT. The encoded protein is CATSRPPGLADGNGELFF.

The chain is built from TRBV5-1 and TRBJ2-3; D is ambiguous. Trimming left V 0 bases short and J 0 bases short, with 8 bases between. There are 15 residues in the CDR3. Looked up from germline, CDR1 is SGHRS and CDR2 is YFSETQ. The CDR3: CASSLEGFSTDTQYF. The CDR3 DNA is TGCGCCAGCAGCTTGGAAGGGTTTAGCACAGATACGCAGTATTTT.

The chain combines TRBV6-1 with TRBJ1-2; no clear D. V shed 1 base and J shed 14 bases, with 14 bases lying between them. Germline V gives CDR1 MNHNS, CDR2 SASEGT. The CDR3 spans 12 residues. The CDR3 DNA reads as TGTGCCAGCAGTGAAGGAAGACCCCCTGGGACCTTC. This encodes CASSEGRPPGTF.